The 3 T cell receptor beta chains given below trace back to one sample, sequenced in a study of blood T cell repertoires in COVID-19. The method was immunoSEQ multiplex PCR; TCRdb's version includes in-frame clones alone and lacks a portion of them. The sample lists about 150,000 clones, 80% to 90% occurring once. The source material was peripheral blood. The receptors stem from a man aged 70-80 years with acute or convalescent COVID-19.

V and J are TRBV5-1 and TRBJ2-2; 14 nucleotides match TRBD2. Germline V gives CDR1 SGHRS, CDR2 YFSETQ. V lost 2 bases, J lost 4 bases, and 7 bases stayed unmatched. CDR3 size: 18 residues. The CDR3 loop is CASSLGLAGGGGTGELFF. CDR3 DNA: TGCGCCAGCAGCTTAGGACTAGCGGGAGGTGGTGGCACCGGGGAGCTGTTTTTT.

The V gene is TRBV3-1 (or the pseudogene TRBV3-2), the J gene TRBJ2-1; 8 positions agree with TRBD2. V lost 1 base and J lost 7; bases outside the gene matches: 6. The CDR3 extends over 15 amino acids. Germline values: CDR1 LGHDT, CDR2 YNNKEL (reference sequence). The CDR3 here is CASSQGGGFRNEQFF. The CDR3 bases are TGTGCCAGCAGCCAAGGCGGGGGGTTTAGGAATGAGCAGTTCTTC.

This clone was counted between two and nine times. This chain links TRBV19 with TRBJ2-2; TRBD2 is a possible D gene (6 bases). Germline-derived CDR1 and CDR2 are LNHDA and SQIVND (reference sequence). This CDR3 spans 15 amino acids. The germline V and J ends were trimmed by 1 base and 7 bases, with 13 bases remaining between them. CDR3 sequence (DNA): TGTGCCAGTAGTATAGTGACGGGAGCGTTCGGGGAGCTGTTTTTT. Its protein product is CASSIVTGAFGELFF. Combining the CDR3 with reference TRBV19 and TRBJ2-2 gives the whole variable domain DGGITQSPKYLFRKEGQNVTLSCEQNLNHDAMYWYRQDPGQGLRLIYYSQIVNDFQKGDIAEGYSVSREKKESFPLTVTSAQKNPTAFYLCASSIVTGAFGELFFGEGSRLTVL.